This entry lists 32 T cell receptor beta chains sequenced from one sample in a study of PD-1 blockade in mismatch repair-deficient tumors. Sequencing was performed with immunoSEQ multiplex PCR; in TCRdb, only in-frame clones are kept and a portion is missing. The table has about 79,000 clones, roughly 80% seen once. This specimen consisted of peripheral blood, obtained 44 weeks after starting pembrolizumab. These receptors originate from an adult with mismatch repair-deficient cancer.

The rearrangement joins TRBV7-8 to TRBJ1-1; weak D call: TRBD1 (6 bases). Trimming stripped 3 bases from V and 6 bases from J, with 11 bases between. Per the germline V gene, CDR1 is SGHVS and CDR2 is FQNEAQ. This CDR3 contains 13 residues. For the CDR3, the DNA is TGTGCCAGCAGCTTGGTGGGGGCGCCTGAAGCTTTCTTT. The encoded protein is CASSLVGAPEAFF.

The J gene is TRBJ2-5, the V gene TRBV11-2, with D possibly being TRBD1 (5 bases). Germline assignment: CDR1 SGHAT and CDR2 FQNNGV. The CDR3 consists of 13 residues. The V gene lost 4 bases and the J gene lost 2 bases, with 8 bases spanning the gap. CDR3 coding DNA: TGTGCCAGCAGCTCGGACAAACAAGAGACCCAGTACTTC. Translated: CASSSDKQETQYF.

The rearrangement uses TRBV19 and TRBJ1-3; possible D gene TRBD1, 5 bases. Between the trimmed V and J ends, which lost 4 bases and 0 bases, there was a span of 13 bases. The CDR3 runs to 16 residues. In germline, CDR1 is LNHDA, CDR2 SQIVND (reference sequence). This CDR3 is CASSTGGSFSGNTIYF. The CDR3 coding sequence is TGTGCCAGTAGTACCGGGGGAAGCTTCTCTGGAAACACCATATATTTT.

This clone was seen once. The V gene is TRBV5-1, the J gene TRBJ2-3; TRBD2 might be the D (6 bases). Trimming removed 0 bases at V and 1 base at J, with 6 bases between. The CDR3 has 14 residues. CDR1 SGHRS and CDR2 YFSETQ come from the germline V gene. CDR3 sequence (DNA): TGCGCCAGCAGCTTGGCTAGCGGCACAGATACGCAGTATTTT. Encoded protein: CASSLASGTDTQYF.

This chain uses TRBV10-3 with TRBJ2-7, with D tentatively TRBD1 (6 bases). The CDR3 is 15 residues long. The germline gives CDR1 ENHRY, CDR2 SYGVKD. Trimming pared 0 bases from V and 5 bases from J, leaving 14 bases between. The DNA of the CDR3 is TGTGCCATCAGTGAGTCGAACAGGGAGATCGACGAGCAGTACTTC. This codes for CAISESNREIDEQYF.

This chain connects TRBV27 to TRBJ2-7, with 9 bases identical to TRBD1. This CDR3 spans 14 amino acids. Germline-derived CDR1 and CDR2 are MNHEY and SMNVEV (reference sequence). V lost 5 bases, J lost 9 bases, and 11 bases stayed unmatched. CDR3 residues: CASSPLNRGQVQYF. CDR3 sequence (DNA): TGTGCCAGCAGTCCCCTCAACAGGGGGCAGGTGCAGTACTTC.

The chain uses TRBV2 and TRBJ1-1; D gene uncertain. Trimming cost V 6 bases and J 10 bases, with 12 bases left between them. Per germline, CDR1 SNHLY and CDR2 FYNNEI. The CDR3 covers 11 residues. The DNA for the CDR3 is TGTGCCAGCAGGGAGGATACCCGAGCTTTCTTT. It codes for CASREDTRAFF.

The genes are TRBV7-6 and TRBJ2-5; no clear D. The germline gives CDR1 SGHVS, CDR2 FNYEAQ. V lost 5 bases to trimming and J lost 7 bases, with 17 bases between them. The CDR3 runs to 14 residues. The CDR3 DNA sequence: TGTGCCAGCAGCCCCCAGAGTGCGCAAAGGACCCAGTACTTC. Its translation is CASSPQSAQRTQYF.

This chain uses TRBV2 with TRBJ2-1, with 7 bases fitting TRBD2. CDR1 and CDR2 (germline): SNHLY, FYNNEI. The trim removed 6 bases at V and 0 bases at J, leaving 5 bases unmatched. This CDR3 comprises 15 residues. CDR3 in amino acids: CASRMRESSYNEQFF. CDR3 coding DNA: TGTGCCAGCAGGATGCGGGAGAGCTCCTACAATGAGCAGTTCTTC.

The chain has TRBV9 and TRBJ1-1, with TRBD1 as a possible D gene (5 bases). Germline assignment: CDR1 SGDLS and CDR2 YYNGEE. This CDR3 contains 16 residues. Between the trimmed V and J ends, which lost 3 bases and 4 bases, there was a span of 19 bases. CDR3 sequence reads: CASSAAGGGKPTEAFF. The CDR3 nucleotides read TGTGCCAGCAGCGCTGCCGGGGGGGGTAAGCCCACTGAAGCTTTCTTT.

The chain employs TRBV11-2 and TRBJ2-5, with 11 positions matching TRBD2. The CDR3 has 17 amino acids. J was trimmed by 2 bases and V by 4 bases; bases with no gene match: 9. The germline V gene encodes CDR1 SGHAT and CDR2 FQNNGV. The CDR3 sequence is CASSSLVIAGGQETQYF. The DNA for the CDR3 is TGTGCCAGCAGCTCCCTGGTGATAGCGGGAGGGCAAGAGACCCAGTACTTC.

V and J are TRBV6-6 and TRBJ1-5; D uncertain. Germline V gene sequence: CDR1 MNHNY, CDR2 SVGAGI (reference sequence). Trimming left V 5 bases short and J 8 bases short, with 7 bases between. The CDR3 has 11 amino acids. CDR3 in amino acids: CASSDGEPQHF. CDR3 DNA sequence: TGTGCCAGCAGTGACGGGGAGCCCCAGCATTTT.

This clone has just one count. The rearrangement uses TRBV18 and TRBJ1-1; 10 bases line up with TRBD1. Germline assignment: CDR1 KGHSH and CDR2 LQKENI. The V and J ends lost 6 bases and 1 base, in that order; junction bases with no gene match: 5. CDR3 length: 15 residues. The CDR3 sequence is CASSGQGGENTEAFF. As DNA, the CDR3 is TGTGCCAGCTCTGGACAGGGGGGAGAGAACACTGAAGCTTTCTTT.

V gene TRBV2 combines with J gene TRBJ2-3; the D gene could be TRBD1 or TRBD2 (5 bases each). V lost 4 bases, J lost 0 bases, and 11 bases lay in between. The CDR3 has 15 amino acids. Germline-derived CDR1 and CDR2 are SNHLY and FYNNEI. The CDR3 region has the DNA TGTGCCAGCAGTGCCGGGACCCATAGCACAGATACGCAGTATTTT. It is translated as CASSAGTHSTDTQYF.

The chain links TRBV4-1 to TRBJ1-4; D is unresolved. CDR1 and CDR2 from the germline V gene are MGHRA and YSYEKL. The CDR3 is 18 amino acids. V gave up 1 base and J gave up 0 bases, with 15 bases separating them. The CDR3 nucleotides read TGCGCCAGCAGCCAAGGTTACAGTACCGCAGCAACTAATGAAAAACTGTTTTTT. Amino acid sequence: CASSQGYSTAATNEKLFF.

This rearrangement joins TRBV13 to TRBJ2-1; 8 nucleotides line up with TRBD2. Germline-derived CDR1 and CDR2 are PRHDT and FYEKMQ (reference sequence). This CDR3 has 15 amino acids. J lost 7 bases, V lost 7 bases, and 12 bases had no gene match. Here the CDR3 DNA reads TGTGCCAGCACCACCGGGGGGGATGCGTCGAATGAGCAGTTCTTC. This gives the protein CASTTGGDASNEQFF.

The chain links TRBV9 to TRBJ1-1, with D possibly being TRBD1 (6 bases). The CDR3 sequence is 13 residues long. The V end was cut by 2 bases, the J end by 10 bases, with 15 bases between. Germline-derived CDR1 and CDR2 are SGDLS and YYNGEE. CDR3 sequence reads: CASSVTSQGTAFF. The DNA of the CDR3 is TGTGCCAGCAGCGTGACCTCCCAGGGGACAGCTTTCTTT.

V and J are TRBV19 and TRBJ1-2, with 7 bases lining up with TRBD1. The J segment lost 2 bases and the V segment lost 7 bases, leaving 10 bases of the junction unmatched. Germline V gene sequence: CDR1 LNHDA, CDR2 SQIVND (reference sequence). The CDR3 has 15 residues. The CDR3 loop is CASKAPQGENYGYTF. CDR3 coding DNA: TGTGCCAGTAAGGCCCCGCAGGGGGAAAACTATGGCTACACCTTC.

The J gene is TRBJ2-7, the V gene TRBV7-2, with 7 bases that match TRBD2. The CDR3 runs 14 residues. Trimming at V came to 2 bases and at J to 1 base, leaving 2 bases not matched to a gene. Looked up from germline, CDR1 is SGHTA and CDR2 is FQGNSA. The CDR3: CASSLQLASYEQYF. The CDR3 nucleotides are TGTGCCAGCAGCTTACAACTAGCGTCCTACGAGCAGTACTTC.

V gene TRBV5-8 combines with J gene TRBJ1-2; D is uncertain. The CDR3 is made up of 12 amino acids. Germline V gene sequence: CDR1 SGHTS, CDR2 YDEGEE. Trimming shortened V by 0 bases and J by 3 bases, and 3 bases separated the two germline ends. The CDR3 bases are TGTGCCAGCAGCTTGGACCACTATGGCTACACCTTC. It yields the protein CASSLDHYGYTF.

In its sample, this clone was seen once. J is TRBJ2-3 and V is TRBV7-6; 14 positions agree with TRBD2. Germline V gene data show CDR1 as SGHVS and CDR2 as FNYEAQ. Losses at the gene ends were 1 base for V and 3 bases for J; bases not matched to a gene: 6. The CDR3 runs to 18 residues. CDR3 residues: CASSLGGTSGSFTDTQYF. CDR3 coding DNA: TGTGCCAGCAGCTTAGGGGGGACTAGCGGGAGTTTTACAGATACGCAGTATTTT.

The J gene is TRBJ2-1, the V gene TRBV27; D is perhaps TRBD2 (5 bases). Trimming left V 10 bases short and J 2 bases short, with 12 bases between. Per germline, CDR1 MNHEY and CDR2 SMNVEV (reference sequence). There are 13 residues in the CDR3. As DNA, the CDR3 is TGTGCCATTTCCGGGAAGCCCTACAATGAGCAGTTCTTC. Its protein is CAISGKPYNEQFF.

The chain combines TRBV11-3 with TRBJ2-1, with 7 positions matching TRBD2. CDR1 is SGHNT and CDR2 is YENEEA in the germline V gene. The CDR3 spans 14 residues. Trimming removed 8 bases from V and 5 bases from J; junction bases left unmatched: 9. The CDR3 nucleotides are TGTGCCAGCGTAGATTCTAGCGGAGACAATGAGCAGTTCTTC. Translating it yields CASVDSSGDNEQFF.

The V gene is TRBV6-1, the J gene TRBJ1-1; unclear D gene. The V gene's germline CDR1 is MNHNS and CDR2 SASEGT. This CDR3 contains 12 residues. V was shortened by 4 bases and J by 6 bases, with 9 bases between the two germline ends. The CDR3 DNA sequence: TGTGCCAGCAGTGGGAGGGTCGCTGAAGCTTTCTTT. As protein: CASSGRVAEAFF.

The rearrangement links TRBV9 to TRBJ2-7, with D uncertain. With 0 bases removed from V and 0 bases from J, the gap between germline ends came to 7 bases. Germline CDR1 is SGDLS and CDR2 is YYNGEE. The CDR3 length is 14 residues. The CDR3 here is CASSVGRTSYEQYF. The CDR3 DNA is TGTGCCAGCAGCGTAGGGCGGACCTCCTACGAGCAGTACTTC.

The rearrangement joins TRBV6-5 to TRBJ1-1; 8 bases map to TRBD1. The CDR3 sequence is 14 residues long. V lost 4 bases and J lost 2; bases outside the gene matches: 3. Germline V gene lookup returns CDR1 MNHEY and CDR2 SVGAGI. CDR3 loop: CASSFGQGNTEAFF. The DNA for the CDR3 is TGTGCCAGCAGTTTCGGACAGGGTAACACTGAAGCTTTCTTT.

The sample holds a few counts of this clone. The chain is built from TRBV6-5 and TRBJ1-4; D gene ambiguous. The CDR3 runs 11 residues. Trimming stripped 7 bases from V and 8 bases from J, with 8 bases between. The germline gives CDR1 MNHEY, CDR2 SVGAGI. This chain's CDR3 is CASTEQEKLFF. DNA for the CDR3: TGTGCCAGCACCGAACAGGAAAAACTGTTTTTT.

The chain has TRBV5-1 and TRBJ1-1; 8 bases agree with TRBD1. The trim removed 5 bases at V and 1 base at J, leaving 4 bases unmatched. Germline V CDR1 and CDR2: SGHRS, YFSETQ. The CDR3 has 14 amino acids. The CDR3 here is CASSSGQGNTEAFF. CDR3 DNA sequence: TGCGCCAGCAGTTCCGGACAGGGGAACACTGAAGCTTTCTTT. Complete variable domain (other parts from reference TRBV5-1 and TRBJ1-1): KAGVTQTPRYLIKTRGQQVTLSCSPISGHRSVSWYQQTPGQGLQFLFEYFSETQRNKGNFPGRFSGRQFSNSRSEMNVSTLELGDSALYLCASSSGQGNTEAFFGQGTRLTVV.

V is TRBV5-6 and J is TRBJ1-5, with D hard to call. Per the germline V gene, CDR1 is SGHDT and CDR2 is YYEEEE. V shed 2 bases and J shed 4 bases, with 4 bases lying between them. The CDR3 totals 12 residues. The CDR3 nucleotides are TGTGCCAGCAGCTTTGTTAATCAGCCCCAGCATTTT. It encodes CASSFVNQPQHF.

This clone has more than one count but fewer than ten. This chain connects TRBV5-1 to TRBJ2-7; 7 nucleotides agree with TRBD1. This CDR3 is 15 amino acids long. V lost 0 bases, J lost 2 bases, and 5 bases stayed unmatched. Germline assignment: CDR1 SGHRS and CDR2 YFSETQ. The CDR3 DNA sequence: TGCGCCAGCAGCTTGGGTGACAGGGACCCCTACGAGCAGTACTTC. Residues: CASSLGDRDPYEQYF.

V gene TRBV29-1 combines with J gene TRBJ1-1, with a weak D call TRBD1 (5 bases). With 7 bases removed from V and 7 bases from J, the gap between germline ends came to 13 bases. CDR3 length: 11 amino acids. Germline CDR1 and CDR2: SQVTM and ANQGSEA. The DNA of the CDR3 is TGCAGCGCGCATCTGGGGGGTGAAGCTTTCTTT. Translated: CSAHLGGEAFF.

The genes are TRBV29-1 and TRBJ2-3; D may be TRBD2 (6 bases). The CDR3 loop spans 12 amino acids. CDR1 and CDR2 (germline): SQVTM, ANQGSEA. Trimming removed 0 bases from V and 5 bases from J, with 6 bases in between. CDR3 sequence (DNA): TGCAGCGTTGAAGAGGGGGGAGATACGCAGTATTTT. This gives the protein CSVEEGGDTQYF.